The 30 T cell receptor beta chains below were found in one sample sequenced in a study of T cell responses to AZD1222 COVID-19 vaccine. Data came from immunoSEQ multiplex PCR; TCRdb stores just in-frame clones and leaves some out. Seen here are 95,000 to 150,000 clones, 80% to 90% observed once, and the top ten hold approximately 3.1%. Sample: peripheral blood, taken on day 0 of AZD1222 vaccination. These TCRs come from an adult in good health.

V gene TRBV2 combines with J gene TRBJ1-1; no clear D gene. The CDR3 has 14 amino acids. Germline CDR1 and CDR2: SNHLY and FYNNEI. V was shortened by 6 bases and J by 3 bases, with 14 bases between the two germline ends. CDR3 sequence (DNA): TGTGCCAGCAGGCCCCTGACCGGGGACACTGAAGCTTTCTTT. Amino acid sequence: CASRPLTGDTEAFF.

V usage is TRBV5-1 and J usage is TRBJ1-1, with TRBD1 identical over 7 bases. CDR3 size: 17 residues. The junction had 12 bases not matched to a gene; V was cut back by 4 bases and J by 0 bases. Per germline, CDR1 SGHRS and CDR2 YFSETQ. CDR3 protein: CASSPLPGQIVNTEAFF. Written as DNA, the CDR3 is TGCGCCAGCAGCCCCCTCCCGGGACAGATAGTGAACACTGAAGCTTTCTTT. The full variable domain, completed using reference TRBV5-1 and TRBJ1-1, is KAGVTQTPRYLIKTRGQQVTLSCSPISGHRSVSWYQQTPGQGLQFLFEYFSETQRNKGNFPGRFSGRQFSNSRSEMNVSTLELGDSALYLCASSPLPGQIVNTEAFFGQGTRLTVV.

The gene calls are TRBV20-1 and TRBJ2-7; 11 bases agree with TRBD2. There are 14 residues in the CDR3. Trimming removed 3 bases from V and 4 bases from J; junction bases left unmatched: 5. Germline values: CDR1 DFQATT, CDR2 SNEGSKA (reference sequence). CDR3 nucleotides: TGCAGTGCTAGTCATAGCGGGAGGGCTTACGAGCAGTACTTC. Encoded protein: CSASHSGRAYEQYF.

This chain uses TRBV6-2 or TRBV6-3 with TRBJ1-1, with TRBD1 matching over 9 bases. The CDR3 has 17 amino acids. The germline CDR1 and CDR2 sequences are MNHEY and SVGEGT. With V trimmed by 4 bases and J by 1 base, 10 bases remained unmatched. The CDR3 region is CASSFSSGTGTNTEAFF. The CDR3 nucleotides read TGTGCCAGCAGTTTCTCCTCCGGGACAGGGACGAACACTGAAGCTTTCTTT.

The chain employs TRBV19 and TRBJ2-1; 7 nucleotides align to TRBD2. V trimming: 5 bases; J trimming: 2 bases; junction bases outside the gene matches: 0. Germline CDR1 reads LNHDA; CDR2 reads SQIVND (reference sequence). The length of the CDR3 is 13 residues. In nucleotides, the CDR3 is TGTGCCAGTAGTCGGGGGGCCTACAATGAGCAGTTCTTC. Protein: CASSRGAYNEQFF.

The chain links TRBV6-2 or TRBV6-3 to TRBJ2-7; D is possibly TRBD1 (6 bases). The germline V gene encodes CDR1 MNHEY and CDR2 SVGEGT. The ends were cut back, 4 bases at V and 2 bases at J, with 15 bases in the middle. This CDR3 region has 15 residues. The CDR3 here is CASSSTGGKPYEQYF. In nucleotides, the CDR3 is TGTGCCAGCAGTTCTACTGGGGGCAAACCCTACGAGCAGTACTTC.

The chain recombines TRBV28 with TRBJ2-7, with D unresolved. This CDR3 has 15 residues. The V end was cut by 2 bases, the J end by 5 bases, with 16 bases between. CDR1 and CDR2 from the germline V gene are MDHEN and SYDVKM. The DNA for the CDR3 is TGTGCCAGCAGTTTAGAGTTACCAGCTCAGCACGAGCAGTACTTC. It yields the protein CASSLELPAQHEQYF. The entire variable domain, with the rest obtained from reference TRBV28 and TRBJ2-7, is as follows: DVKVTQSSRYLVKRTGEKVFLECVQDMDHENMFWYRQDPGLGLRLIYFSYDVKMKEKGDIPEGYSVSREKKERFSLILESASTNQTSMYLCASSLELPAQHEQYFGPGTRLTVT.

In DNA, the CDR3 is TGCGCCAGCAGCTTGGGAAGCGGGGGGGCAGATACGCAGTATTTT. Encoded protein: CASSLGSGGADTQYF. The gene calls are TRBV5-1 and TRBJ2-3, with 10 bases identical to TRBD2. The CDR3 is 15 residues long. Trimming cost V 0 bases and J 4 bases; bases outside gene matches: 2. CDR1 is SGHRS and CDR2 is YFSETQ in the germline V gene.

This chain joins TRBV28 and TRBJ1-2, with 7 bases that match TRBD1. Trimming removed 3 bases from V and 3 bases from J; junction bases left unmatched: 1. Germline lookup yields CDR1 MDHEN and CDR2 SYDVKM. This CDR3 has 13 residues. The DNA of the CDR3 is TGTGCCAGCAGTTTCACAGGGGACTATGGCTACACCTTC. Protein sequence: CASSFTGDYGYTF.

On this clone itself: The identical CDR3 is also encoded by other nucleotide sequences in the sample. The J gene is TRBJ1-2, the V gene TRBV5-1; a possible D gene is TRBD1 (6 bases). The germline V and J ends were trimmed by 0 bases and 8 bases, with 11 bases remaining between them. The CDR3 consists of 13 residues. Germline lookup yields CDR1 SGHRS and CDR2 YFSETQ. The CDR3 region is CASSLVAGVGYTF. Written as DNA, the CDR3 is TGCGCCAGCAGCTTGGTCGCAGGGGTGGGCTACACCTTC.

The chain carries TRBV4-1 and TRBJ2-7; tentatively, D is TRBD1 (6 bases). CDR1 is MGHRA and CDR2 is YSYEKL in the germline V gene. The CDR3 is 14 residues long. The V end was cut by 5 bases, the J end by 0 bases, with 11 bases between. The DNA of the CDR3 is TGCGCCAGCAGCGAACCAGGGGCCTCCTACGAGCAGTACTTC. Its translation is CASSEPGASYEQYF.

The rearrangement uses TRBV7-9 and TRBJ2-7; D is uncertain. The germline V gene has CDR1 SEHNR and CDR2 FQNEAQ (reference sequence). This CDR3 has 19 residues. Trimming took off 1 base at V and 3 bases at J, with 25 bases between the two ends. DNA of the CDR3: TGTGCCAGCAGCTTAGTGGTGGCGTCACCTTTAAATGGGAACTACGAGCAGTACTTC. Translated, it gives CASSLVVASPLNGNYEQYF. Full variable domain (rest looked up from reference TRBV7-9 and TRBJ2-7): DTGVSQNPRHKITKRGQNVTFRCDPISEHNRLYWYRQTLGQGPEFLTYFQNEAQLEKSRLLSDRFSAERPKGSFSTLEIQRTEQGDSAMYLCASSLVVASPLNGNYEQYFGPGTRLTVT.

V and J are TRBV5-1 and TRBJ1-2; TRBD1 matches at 9 bases. This CDR3 spans 14 amino acids. J gave up 8 bases and V 0 bases, and 5 bases lay outside the gene matches. Germline CDR1 and CDR2: SGHRS and YFSETQ. CDR3 sequence reads: CASSLEGTGRGYTF. DNA of the CDR3: TGCGCCAGCAGCTTGGAAGGGACAGGGCGAGGCTACACCTTC.

This clone was recorded only once. The chain couples TRBV10-3 to TRBJ2-7, with D tentatively TRBD1 or TRBD2 (5 bases each). CDR1 is ENHRY and CDR2 is SYGVKD in the germline V gene. V was pared by 5 bases and J by 0 bases, with 11 bases between. This CDR3 spans 14 amino acids. For the CDR3, the DNA is TGTGCCATCAGTAGGGACGGCAGCTCCTACGAGCAGTACTTC. Protein sequence: CAISRDGSSYEQYF.

The chain links TRBV27 to TRBJ1-2, with D tentatively TRBD1 (6 bases). The germline CDR1 and CDR2 sequences are MNHEY and SMNVEV (reference sequence). There are 13 residues in the CDR3. The germline V and J ends were trimmed by 7 bases and 4 bases, with 13 bases remaining between them. CDR3: CASKAGDSYGYTF. CDR3 in DNA: TGTGCCAGCAAGGCAGGGGACTCCTATGGCTACACCTTC.

Details on this clone: Within the sample, other DNA sequences also encode this same CDR3. The V call is TRBV5-5, the J call TRBJ1-5; possibly TRBD1 for D (5 bases). Trimming took off 4 bases at V and 1 base at J, with 9 bases between the two ends. Per the germline V gene, CDR1 is SGHKS and CDR2 is YYEKEE (reference sequence). The CDR3 is made up of 14 amino acids. CDR3 in DNA: TGTGCCAGCAGCCTTGGACAAAGCAATCAGCCCCAGCATTTT. Amino acids: CASSLGQSNQPQHF.

This chain uses TRBV7-6 with TRBJ2-7, with 7 bases matching TRBD1. Germline CDR1 and CDR2: SGHVS and FNYEAQ. The junction had 5 bases not matched to a gene; V was cut back by 5 bases and J by 1 base. The CDR3 is made up of 14 amino acids. CDR3 nucleotides: TGTGCCAGCAGCCTTCGACAGGGATCCTACGAGCAGTACTTC. Translating gives CASSLRQGSYEQYF.

The chain joins TRBV12-5 to TRBJ2-1; 12 positions agree with TRBD2. Germline V gene sequence: CDR1 LGHNT, CDR2 FRNRAP. The CDR3 is 14 residues long. V was pared by 4 bases and J by 10 bases, with 5 bases of the junction left unmatched. CDR3 nucleotides: TGTGCTAGTGGTTGGGGGCTAGCGGGAGGGGAGCAGTTCTTC. Translating it yields CASGWGLAGGEQFF.

The chain has TRBV6-5 and TRBJ1-1; 8 bases agree with TRBD1. Trimming cost V 11 bases and J 7 bases; bases outside gene matches: 9. Looked up from germline, CDR1 is MNHEY and CDR2 is SVGAGI. The CDR3 spans 12 residues. CDR3 sequence (DNA): TGTGCCGTGACAGGGGATTACGGTGAAGCTTTCTTT. Translated, it gives CAVTGDYGEAFF.

This sequence joins TRBV6-5 and TRBJ2-7; D is perhaps TRBD2 (5 bases). The CDR3 totals 13 residues. Trimming removed 7 bases from V and 5 bases from J, with 15 bases in between. Germline V gives CDR1 MNHEY, CDR2 SVGAGI. The DNA of the CDR3 is TGTGCCAGCATGTACAGCGGCGAGCACGAGCAGTACTTC. Translated: CASMYSGEHEQYF.

The chain employs TRBV7-6 and TRBJ1-1; D perhaps matches TRBD1 (5 bases). This CDR3 contains 17 residues. V lost 2 bases, J lost 0 bases, and 16 bases lay in between. Germline assignment: CDR1 SGHVS and CDR2 FNYEAQ. DNA for the CDR3: TGTGCCAGCAGCTTAACCGGACAAGGGATGATGAACACTGAAGCTTTCTTT. Translation gives CASSLTGQGMMNTEAFF.

V gene TRBV6-5 combines with J gene TRBJ2-7, with a possible D match to TRBD1 (6 bases). Germline V CDR1 and CDR2: MNHEY, SVGAGI. The CDR3 is 12 residues long. V was cut by 5 bases and J by 5 bases, with 10 bases left in between. For the CDR3, the DNA is TGTGCCAGCAGTACAGGGTTTAACGAGCAGTACTTC. The encoded protein is CASSTGFNEQYF.

This chain connects TRBV10-3 to TRBJ2-2; 10 bases agree with TRBD2. The junction had 1 base not matched to a gene; V was cut back by 4 bases and J by 2 bases. The length of the CDR3 is 15 residues. Germline CDR1 ENHRY, CDR2 SYGVKD. CDR3 region: CAISGTSGNTGELFF. The CDR3 DNA sequence: TGTGCCATCAGTGGGACTAGCGGAAACACCGGGGAGCTGTTTTTT.

The chain combines TRBV15 with TRBJ1-2; no reliable D call. Germline-derived CDR1 and CDR2 are LNHNV and YYDKDF (reference sequence). With 5 bases removed from V and 2 bases from J, the gap between germline ends came to 9 bases. This CDR3 spans 13 amino acids. Here the CDR3 DNA reads TGTGCCACCAGCGCCGGCCAGAACTATGGCTACACCTTC. Translation gives CATSAGQNYGYTF.

The chain combines TRBV7-2 with TRBJ2-7; 9 bases are a match to TRBD1. The trim removed 0 bases at V and 6 bases at J, leaving 6 bases unmatched. Per germline, CDR1 SGHTA and CDR2 FQGNSA. CDR3 size: 15 residues. This CDR3 is CASSLAGTGFAEQYF. In nucleotides, the CDR3 is TGTGCCAGCAGCTTAGCGGGGACAGGGTTTGCCGAGCAGTACTTC.

V usage is TRBV5-1 and J usage is TRBJ1-3; 8 bases are a match to TRBD1. V shed 5 bases, J shed 0 bases, and the junction held 4 bases outside the gene matches. Germline V CDR1 and CDR2: SGHRS, YFSETQ. This CDR3 has 15 amino acids. CDR3: CASRQTGASGNTIYF. The CDR3 DNA sequence: TGCGCCAGCAGGCAGACAGGGGCCTCTGGAAACACCATATATTTT.

The J gene is TRBJ2-2, the V gene TRBV19; D may be TRBD2 (5 bases). Trimming stripped 5 bases from V and 7 bases from J, with 14 bases between. The V gene's germline CDR1 is LNHDA and CDR2 SQIVND (reference sequence). The length of the CDR3 is 14 residues. Written as DNA, the CDR3 is TGTGCCAGTAGTCTTCGATCTGAGGGCGGGGAGCTGTTTTTT. Translated: CASSLRSEGGELFF.

This chain links TRBV3-1 (or the pseudogene TRBV3-2) with TRBJ2-1, with D maybe TRBD1 (6 bases). CDR1 is LGHDT and CDR2 is YNNKEL in the germline V gene (reference sequence). The CDR3 has 15 amino acids. Trimming shortened V by 2 bases and J by 9 bases, and 17 bases separated the two germline ends. In DNA form, the CDR3 reads TGTGCCAGCAGCCAACAGGGGACGCCGCGGGTTGAGCAGTTCTTC. Translated, it gives CASSQQGTPRVEQFF.

The V call is TRBV6-2 or TRBV6-3, the J call TRBJ2-3; D is perhaps TRBD2 (5 bases). This CDR3 contains 15 residues. Germline values: CDR1 MNHEY, CDR2 SVGEGT. V shed 2 bases and J shed 0 bases, with 9 bases lying between them. CDR3 sequence reads: CASSYGLTSTDTQYF. The CDR3 DNA sequence: TGTGCCAGCAGTTACGGACTGACTAGCACAGATACGCAGTATTTT.

The rearrangement joins TRBV29-1 to TRBJ2-1; TRBD2 is a possible D gene (6 bases). V lost 1 base and J 1 base, leaving 11 bases between the germline ends. Germline V gives CDR1 SQVTM, CDR2 ANQGSEA. This CDR3 contains 15 residues. CDR3 amino acids: CSVEVGGGSYNEQFF. The CDR3 DNA reads as TGCAGCGTTGAAGTCGGGGGTGGATCCTACAATGAGCAGTTCTTC.